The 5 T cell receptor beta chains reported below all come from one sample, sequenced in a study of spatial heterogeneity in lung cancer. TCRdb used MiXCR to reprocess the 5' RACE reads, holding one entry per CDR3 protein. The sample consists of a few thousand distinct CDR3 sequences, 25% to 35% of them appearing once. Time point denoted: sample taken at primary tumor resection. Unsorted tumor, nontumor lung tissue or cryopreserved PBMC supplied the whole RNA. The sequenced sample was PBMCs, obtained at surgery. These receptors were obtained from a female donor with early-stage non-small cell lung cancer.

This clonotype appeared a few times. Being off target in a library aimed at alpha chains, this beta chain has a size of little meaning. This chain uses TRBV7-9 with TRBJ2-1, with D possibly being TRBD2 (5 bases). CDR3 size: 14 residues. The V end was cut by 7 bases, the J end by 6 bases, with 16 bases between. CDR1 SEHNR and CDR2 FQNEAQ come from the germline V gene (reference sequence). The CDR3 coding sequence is TGTGCCAGCACGAGGACCGAGGGCCTCAATGAGCAGTTCTTC. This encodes CASTRTEGLNEQFF. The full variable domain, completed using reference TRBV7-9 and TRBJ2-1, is DTGVSQNPRHKITKRGQNVTFRCDPISEHNRLYWYRQTLGQGPEFLTYFQNEAQLEKSRLLSDRFSAERPKGSFSTLEIQRTEQGDSAMYLCASTRTEGLNEQFFGPGTRLTVL.

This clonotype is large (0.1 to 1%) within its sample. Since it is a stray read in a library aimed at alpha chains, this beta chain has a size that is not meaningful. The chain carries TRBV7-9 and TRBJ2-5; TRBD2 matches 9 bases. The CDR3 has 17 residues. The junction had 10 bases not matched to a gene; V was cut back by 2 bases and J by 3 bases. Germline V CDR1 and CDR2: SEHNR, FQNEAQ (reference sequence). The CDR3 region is CASSLTGTASGKETQYF. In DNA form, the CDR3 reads TGTGCCAGCAGCTTAACCGGGACAGCTAGCGGGAAAGAGACCCAGTACTTC. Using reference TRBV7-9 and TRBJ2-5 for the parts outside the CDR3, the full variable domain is DTGVSQNPRHKITKRGQNVTFRCDPISEHNRLYWYRQTLGQGPEFLTYFQNEAQLEKSRLLSDRFSAERPKGSFSTLEIQRTEQGDSAMYLCASSLTGTASGKETQYFGPGTRLLVL.

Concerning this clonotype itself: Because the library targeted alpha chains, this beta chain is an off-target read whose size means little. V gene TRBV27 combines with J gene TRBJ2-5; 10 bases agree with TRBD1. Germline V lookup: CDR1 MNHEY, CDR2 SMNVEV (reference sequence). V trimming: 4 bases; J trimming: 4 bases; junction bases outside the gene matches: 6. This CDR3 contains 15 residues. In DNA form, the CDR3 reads TGTGCCAGCAGTTGGGCGGGGACAGGGGTAGAGACCCAGTACTTC. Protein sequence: CASSWAGTGVETQYF.

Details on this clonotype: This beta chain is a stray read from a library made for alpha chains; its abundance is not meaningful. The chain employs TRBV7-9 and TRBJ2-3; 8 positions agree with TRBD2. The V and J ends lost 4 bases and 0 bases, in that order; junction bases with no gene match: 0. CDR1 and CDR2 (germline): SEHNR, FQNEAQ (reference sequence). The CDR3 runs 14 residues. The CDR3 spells CASSSSGSTDTQYF. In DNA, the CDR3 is TGTGCCAGCAGCTCTAGCGGGAGCACAGATACGCAGTATTTT.

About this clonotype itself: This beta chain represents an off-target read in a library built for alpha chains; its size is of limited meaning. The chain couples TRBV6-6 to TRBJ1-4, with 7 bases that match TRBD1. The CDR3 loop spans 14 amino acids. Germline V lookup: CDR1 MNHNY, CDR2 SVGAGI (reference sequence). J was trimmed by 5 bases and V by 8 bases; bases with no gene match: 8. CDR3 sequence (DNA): TGTGCCAGCGGCAACCAGGGGGTGAATGAAAAACTGTTTTTT. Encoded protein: CASGNQGVNEKLFF.